The sequence of this T cell receptor beta chain was determined in a study of T-cell reconstitution after alpha-beta-depleted transplantation in children. For this clonotype: The antigen remains undetermined.

CDR3 length equals 14 residues. Per the germline V gene, CDR1 is SQVTM and CDR2 is ANQGSEA. V was trimmed by 7 bases and J by 1 base, leaving 16 bases between them. Unique molecular identifiers tagged the TCRbeta library. One entry per CDR3 protein, called by TCRdb with MiXCR from the PCR reads. The repertoire holds around 70,000 distinct CDR3 sequences, with roughly a tenth as singletons. Study-wide results and limits: Certain patients had high TCRbeta diversity at day 60, and it came from recipient T cells and thymic progenitors that survived.

The origin of this receptor is a boy aged 5-17 years with acute myeloid leukemia, due to receive a stem cell transplant. J is TRBJ1-2 and V is TRBV29-1; D gene ambiguous. Sequencing was performed on PBMCs, taken before TCRalphabeta/CD19-depleted stem cell transplant. CDR3 in amino acids: CSASEAGGNYGYTF. Written as DNA, the CDR3 is TGCAGCGCCTCCGAGGCCGGTGGTAACTATGGCTACACCTTC. The full variable domain, completed using reference TRBV29-1 and TRBJ1-2, is SAVISQKPSRDICQRGTSLTIQCQVDSQVTMMFWYRQQPGQSLTLIATANQGSEATYESGFVIDKFPISRPNLTFSTLTVSNMSPEDSSIYLCSASEAGGNYGYTFGSGTRLTVV.